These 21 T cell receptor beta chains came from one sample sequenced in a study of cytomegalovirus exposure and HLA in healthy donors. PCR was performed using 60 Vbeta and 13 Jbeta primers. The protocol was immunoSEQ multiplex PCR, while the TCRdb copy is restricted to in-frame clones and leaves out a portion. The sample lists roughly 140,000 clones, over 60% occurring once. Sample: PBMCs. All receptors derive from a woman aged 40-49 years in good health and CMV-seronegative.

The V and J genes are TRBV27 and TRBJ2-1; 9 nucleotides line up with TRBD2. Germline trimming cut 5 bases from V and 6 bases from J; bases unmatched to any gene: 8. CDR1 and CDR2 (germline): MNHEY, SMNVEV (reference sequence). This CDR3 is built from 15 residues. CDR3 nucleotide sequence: TGTGCCAGCAGTCCAGGACTAGCGTCATCCAATGAGCAGTTCTTC. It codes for CASSPGLASSNEQFF.

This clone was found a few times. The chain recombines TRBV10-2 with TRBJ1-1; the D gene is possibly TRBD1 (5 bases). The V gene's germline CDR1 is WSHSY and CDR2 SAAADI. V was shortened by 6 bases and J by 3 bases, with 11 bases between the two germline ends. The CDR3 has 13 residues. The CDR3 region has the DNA TGCGCCAGCAGGGCAGGGTGGGACACTGAAGCTTTCTTT. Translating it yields CASRAGWDTEAFF.

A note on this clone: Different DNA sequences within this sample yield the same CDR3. CDR3 loop: CASSLRGSNQPQHF. CDR3 in DNA: TGTGCCAGCAGTTTAAGGGGGAGCAATCAGCCCCAGCATTTT. The chain carries TRBV27 and TRBJ1-5, with a possible D match to TRBD1 (6 bases). The CDR3 sequence is 14 residues long. Looked up from germline, CDR1 is MNHEY and CDR2 is SMNVEV (reference sequence). V was trimmed by 2 bases and J by 1 base, leaving 6 bases between them.

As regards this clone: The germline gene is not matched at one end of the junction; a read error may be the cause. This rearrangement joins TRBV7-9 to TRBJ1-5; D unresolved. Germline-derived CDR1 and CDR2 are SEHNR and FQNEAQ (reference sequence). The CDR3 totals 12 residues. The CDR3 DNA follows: TGTTCCAGCAGCTTAGAGCAACAGCCCCAGCATTTT. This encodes CSSSLEQQPQHF. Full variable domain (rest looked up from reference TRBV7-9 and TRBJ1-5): DTGVSQNPRHKITKRGQNVTFRCDPISEHNRLYWYRQTLGQGPEFLTYFQNEAQLEKSRLLSDRFSAERPKGSFSTLEIQRTEQGDSAMYLCSSSLEQQPQHFGDGTRLSIL.

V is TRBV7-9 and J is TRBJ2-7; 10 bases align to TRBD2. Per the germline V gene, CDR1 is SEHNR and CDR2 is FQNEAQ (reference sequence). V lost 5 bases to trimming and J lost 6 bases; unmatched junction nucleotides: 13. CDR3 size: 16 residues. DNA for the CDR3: TGTGCCAGCAGCCCACAGGGATCTAGCGGGAGTCGCGAGCAGTACTTC. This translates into CASSPQGSSGSREQYF. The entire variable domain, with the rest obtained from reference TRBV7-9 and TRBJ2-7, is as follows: DTGVSQNPRHKITKRGQNVTFRCDPISEHNRLYWYRQTLGQGPEFLTYFQNEAQLEKSRLLSDRFSAERPKGSFSTLEIQRTEQGDSAMYLCASSPQGSSGSREQYFGPGTRLTVT.

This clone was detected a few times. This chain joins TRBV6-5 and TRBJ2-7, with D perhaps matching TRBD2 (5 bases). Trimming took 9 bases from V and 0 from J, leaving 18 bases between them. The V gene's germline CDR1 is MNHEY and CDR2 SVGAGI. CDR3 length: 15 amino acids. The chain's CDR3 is CASKTSAGNSYEQYF. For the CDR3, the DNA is TGTGCCAGTAAAACAAGCGCCGGGAACTCCTACGAGCAGTACTTC.

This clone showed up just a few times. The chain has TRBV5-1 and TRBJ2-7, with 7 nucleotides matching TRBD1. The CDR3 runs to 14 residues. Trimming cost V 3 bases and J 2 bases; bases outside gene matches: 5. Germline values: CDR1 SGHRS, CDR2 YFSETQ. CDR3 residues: CASSSGTVTYEQYF. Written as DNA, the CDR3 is TGCGCCAGCAGCTCCGGGACAGTTACCTACGAGCAGTACTTC.

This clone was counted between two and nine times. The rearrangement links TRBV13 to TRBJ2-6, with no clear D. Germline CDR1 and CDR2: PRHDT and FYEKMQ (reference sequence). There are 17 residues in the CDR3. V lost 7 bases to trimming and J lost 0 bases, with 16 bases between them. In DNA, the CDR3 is TGTGCCAGCACCCCTTGGGCGCTTAGCTCTGGGGCCAACGTCCTGACTTTC. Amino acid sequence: CASTPWALSSGANVLTF.

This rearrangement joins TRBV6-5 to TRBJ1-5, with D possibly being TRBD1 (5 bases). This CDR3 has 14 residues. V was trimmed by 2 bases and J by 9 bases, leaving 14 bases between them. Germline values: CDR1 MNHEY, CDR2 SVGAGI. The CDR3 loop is CASSYNQGPGPQHF. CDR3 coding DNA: TGTGCCAGCAGTTACAACCAGGGCCCGGGGCCCCAGCATTTT.

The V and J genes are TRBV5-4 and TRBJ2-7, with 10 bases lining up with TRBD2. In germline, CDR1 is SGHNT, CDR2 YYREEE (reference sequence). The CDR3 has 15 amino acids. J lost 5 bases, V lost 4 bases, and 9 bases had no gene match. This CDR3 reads CASSPFVLAGDEQYF. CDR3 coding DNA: TGTGCCAGCAGCCCATTTGTCCTAGCGGGGGACGAGCAGTACTTC.

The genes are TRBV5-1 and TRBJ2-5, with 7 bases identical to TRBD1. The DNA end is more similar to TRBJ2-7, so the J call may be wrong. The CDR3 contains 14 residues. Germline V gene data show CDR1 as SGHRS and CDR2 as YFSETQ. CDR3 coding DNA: TGCGCCAGCAGCCCTGGACAGGTCTCCTACGAGCAGTACTTC. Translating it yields CASSPGQVSYEQYF.

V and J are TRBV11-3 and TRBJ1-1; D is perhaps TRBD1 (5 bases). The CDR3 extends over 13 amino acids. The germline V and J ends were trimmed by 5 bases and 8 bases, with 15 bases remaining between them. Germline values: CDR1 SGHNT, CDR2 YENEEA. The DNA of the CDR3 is TGTGCCAGCAGCATTCACACAGGTAGAGAAGCTTTCTTT. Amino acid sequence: CASSIHTGREAFF.

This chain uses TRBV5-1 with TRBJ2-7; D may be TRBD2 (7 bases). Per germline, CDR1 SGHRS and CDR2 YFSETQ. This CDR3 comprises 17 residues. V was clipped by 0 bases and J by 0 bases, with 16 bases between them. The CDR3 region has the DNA TGCGCCAGCAGCTTGGCCCCTAACGGGGGGCGCTCCTACGAGCAGTACTTC. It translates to CASSLAPNGGRSYEQYF.

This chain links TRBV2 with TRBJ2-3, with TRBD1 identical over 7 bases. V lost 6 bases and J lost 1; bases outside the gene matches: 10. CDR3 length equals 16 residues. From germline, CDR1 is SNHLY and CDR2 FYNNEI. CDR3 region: CASSNFRGTRTDTQYF. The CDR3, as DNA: TGTGCCAGCAGCAACTTCAGGGGGACCCGCACAGATACGCAGTATTTT.

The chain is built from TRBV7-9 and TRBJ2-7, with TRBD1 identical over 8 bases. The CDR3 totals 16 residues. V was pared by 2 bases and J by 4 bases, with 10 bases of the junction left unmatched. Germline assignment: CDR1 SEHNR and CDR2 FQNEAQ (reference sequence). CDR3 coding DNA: TGTGCCAGCAGCTTATTCCCAGGACAGGGTAATTACGAGCAGTACTTC. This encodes CASSLFPGQGNYEQYF.

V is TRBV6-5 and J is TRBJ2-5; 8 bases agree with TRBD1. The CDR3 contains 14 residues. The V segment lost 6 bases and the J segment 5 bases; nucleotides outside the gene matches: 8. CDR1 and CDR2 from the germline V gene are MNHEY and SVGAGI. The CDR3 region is CASSNRQGWETQYF. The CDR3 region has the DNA TGTGCCAGCAGCAATCGACAGGGGTGGGAGACCCAGTACTTC.

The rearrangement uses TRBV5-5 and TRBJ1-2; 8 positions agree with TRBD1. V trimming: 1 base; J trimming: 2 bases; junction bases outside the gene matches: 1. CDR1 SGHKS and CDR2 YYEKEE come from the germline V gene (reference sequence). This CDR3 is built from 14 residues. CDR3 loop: CASSLRTGNYGYTF. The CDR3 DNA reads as TGTGCCAGCAGCTTGAGGACAGGGAACTATGGCTACACCTTC.

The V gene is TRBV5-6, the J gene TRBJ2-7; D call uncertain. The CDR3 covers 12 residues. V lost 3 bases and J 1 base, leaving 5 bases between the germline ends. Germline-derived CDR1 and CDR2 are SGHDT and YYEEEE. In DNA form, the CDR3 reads TGTGCCAGCAGCTATCTTTCCTACGAGCAGTACTTC. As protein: CASSYLSYEQYF.

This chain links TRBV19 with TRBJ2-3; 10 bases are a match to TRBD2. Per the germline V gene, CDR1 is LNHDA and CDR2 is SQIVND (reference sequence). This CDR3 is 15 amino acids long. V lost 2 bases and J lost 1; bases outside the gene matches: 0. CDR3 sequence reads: CASSILAGGTDTQYF. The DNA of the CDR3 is TGTGCCAGTAGTATACTAGCGGGAGGCACAGATACGCAGTATTTT.

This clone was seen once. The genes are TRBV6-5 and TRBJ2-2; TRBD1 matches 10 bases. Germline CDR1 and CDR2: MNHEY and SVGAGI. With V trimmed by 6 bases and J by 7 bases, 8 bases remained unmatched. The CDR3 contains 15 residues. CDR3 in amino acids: CASRTTGTGVGELFF. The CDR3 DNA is TGTGCCAGCAGGACCACCGGGACAGGGGTCGGGGAGCTGTTTTTT.

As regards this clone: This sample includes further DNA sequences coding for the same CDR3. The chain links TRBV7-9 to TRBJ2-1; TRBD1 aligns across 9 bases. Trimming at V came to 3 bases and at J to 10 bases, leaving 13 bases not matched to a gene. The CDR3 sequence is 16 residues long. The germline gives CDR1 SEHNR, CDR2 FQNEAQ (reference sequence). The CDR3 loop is CASSLEGQGRVREQFF. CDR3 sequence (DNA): TGTGCCAGCAGCTTGGAGGGACAGGGTCGGGTTAGAGAGCAGTTCTTC.